The 15 T cell receptor beta chains below all came from one sample that was sequenced in a study of post-analysis software for immune sequencing data. TCR beta cDNA libraries included unique molecular identifiers. Each CDR3 protein is one row after TCRdb ran MiXCR on the PCR reads. In the table there are about 620,000 distinct CDR3 sequences, roughly two fifths of which are singletons. Points from the study as a whole: Five TRBV segments, including TRBV5-6, TRBV5-1 and TRBV20-1, were more frequent in patients than controls.

Antigens for these TCRs are unknown. Specimen: blood. All receptors come from a girl between 10 and 17 years old with multiple sclerosis.

This clonotype has more than one count but fewer than ten. The J gene is TRBJ2-3, the V gene TRBV12-3 or TRBV12-4, with D possibly matching TRBD1 (5 bases). The CDR3 has 16 amino acids. The germline V and J ends were trimmed by 1 base and 0 bases, with 11 bases remaining between them. The CDR3 is CASSLDRRTSTDTQYF. CDR3 in DNA: TGTGCCAGCAGTTTAGACAGGAGAACTAGCACAGATACGCAGTATTTT.

The sample holds a few counts of this clonotype. The rearrangement uses TRBV6-6 and TRBJ2-7; 7 positions match TRBD1. Germline CDR1 MNHNY, CDR2 SVGAGI (reference sequence). J was trimmed by 2 bases and V by 2 bases; bases with no gene match: 6. The CDR3 length is 15 residues. CDR3 loop: CASSYDAGTAYEQYF. CDR3 DNA sequence: TGTGCCAGCAGTTACGACGCCGGGACAGCCTACGAGCAGTACTTC.

V and J are TRBV12-3 or TRBV12-4 and TRBJ2-4; D is uncertain. V lost 5 bases and J 0 bases, leaving 5 bases between the germline ends. CDR3 length: 13 residues. The CDR3 DNA reads TGTGCCAGCAGTGCGTTAGCCAAAAACATTCAGTACTTC. Translation: CASSALAKNIQYF.

The gene calls are TRBV5-6 and TRBJ2-3; 11 positions agree with TRBD2. Germline-derived CDR1 and CDR2 are SGHDT and YYEEEE. CDR3 length: 17 residues. The V and J ends lost 2 bases and 5 bases, in that order; junction bases with no gene match: 10. The CDR3 bases are TGTGCCAGCAGCTTCTCTACCGGGACTAGCGGCATAGATACGCAGTATTTT. Encoded protein: CASSFSTGTSGIDTQYF.

The V and J genes are TRBV7-9 and TRBJ2-6, with D possibly matching TRBD1 (6 bases). This CDR3 has 15 residues. CDR1 and CDR2 from the germline V gene are SEHNR and FQNEAQ (reference sequence). Trimming pared 5 bases from V and 4 bases from J, leaving 12 bases between. CDR3 DNA: TGTGCCAGCAGCGGACAGAGCATCGGGGCCAACGTCCTGACTTTC. Translating gives CASSGQSIGANVLTF.

This clonotype was counted only a few times. This chain connects TRBV7-9 to TRBJ2-3; D unresolved. Trimming removed 5 bases at V and 4 bases at J, with 16 bases between. The CDR3 runs 15 residues. The V gene's germline CDR1 is SEHNR and CDR2 FQNEAQ (reference sequence). The CDR3 region has the DNA TGTGCCAGCAGCCGCTCAATAGGTTCGGCAGATACGCAGTATTTT. Protein product: CASSRSIGSADTQYF.

This chain uses TRBV7-9 with TRBJ2-1; 8 bases fit TRBD2. The germline CDR1 and CDR2 sequences are SEHNR and FQNEAQ (reference sequence). J was trimmed by 7 bases and V by 7 bases; bases with no gene match: 18. The CDR3 is made up of 17 amino acids. The CDR3 DNA reads as TGTGCCAGCACCCCACCTAGCGGGTTTTCCCAAAGGAATGAGCAGTTCTTC. Protein sequence: CASTPPSGFSQRNEQFF.

This rearrangement joins TRBV5-1 to TRBJ1-6, with 7 bases fitting TRBD1. V was pared by 3 bases and J by 5 bases, with 5 bases of the junction left unmatched. CDR1 is SGHRS, CDR2 YFSETQ, per germline. This CDR3 has 15 amino acids. DNA for the CDR3: TGCGCCAGCAGCTACAGGGGACCCGATAATTCACCCCTCCACTTT. It translates to CASSYRGPDNSPLHF.

The gene calls are TRBV5-1 and TRBJ2-6; the D is unclear. Germline V gene data show CDR1 as SGHRS and CDR2 as YFSETQ. CDR3 length: 15 amino acids. Trimming took 0 bases from V and 4 from J, leaving 8 bases between them. CDR3 sequence reads: CASSLDGFGANVLTF. DNA of the CDR3: TGCGCCAGCAGCTTGGACGGTTTCGGGGCCAACGTCCTGACTTTC.

The chain combines TRBV29-1 with TRBJ2-7; possibly TRBD2 for D (6 bases). Trimming removed 3 bases from V and 7 bases from J, with 13 bases in between. Per the germline V gene, CDR1 is SQVTM and CDR2 is ANQGSEA. CDR3 length equals 12 residues. CDR3 region: CSVEGLNQEQYF. The CDR3 DNA reads TGCAGCGTTGAGGGACTTAATCAGGAGCAGTACTTC.

This clonotype was seen a handful of times. The chain uses TRBV7-3 and TRBJ2-3; 10 bases match TRBD2. The CDR3 consists of 16 residues. Trimming removed 3 bases from V and 5 bases from J; junction bases left unmatched: 8. Germline CDR1 reads SGHTA; CDR2 reads FQGTGA. The CDR3 region is CASSLNLAGGRDTQYF. Written as DNA, the CDR3 is TGTGCCAGCAGCTTGAACTTAGCGGGGGGAAGAGATACGCAGTATTTT.

The CDR3 region is CASSLGGRLETQYF. CDR3 sequence (DNA): TGCGCCAGCAGCTTGGGGGGGCGGCTGGAGACCCAGTACTTC. This rearrangement joins TRBV5-1 to TRBJ2-7, with a weak D call TRBD1 (6 bases). The J call may not be correct, given that the DNA end is closer to TRBJ2-5. This CDR3 is built from 14 residues. Germline loops: CDR1 SGHRS, CDR2 YFSETQ.

A few counts support this clonotype. The rearrangement uses TRBV30 and TRBJ2-7, with D possibly being TRBD2 (7 bases). Germline V lookup: CDR1 GTSNPN, CDR2 SVGIG (reference sequence). V was trimmed by 2 bases and J by 2 bases, leaving 13 bases between them. This CDR3 region has 14 residues. CDR3 residues: CAWSWGGGPYEQYF. CDR3 sequence (DNA): TGTGCCTGGAGTTGGGGGGGGGGCCCCTACGAGCAGTACTTC.

The chain has TRBV20-1 and TRBJ1-2; 11 bases match TRBD1. J was trimmed by 4 bases and V by 3 bases; bases with no gene match: 10. The germline V gene has CDR1 DFQATT and CDR2 SNEGSKA (reference sequence). The CDR3 runs to 16 residues. CDR3 sequence (DNA): TGCAGTGCTAGCCCCGGGACAGGGGGTCTCGGCTATGGCTACACCTTC. This translates into CSASPGTGGLGYGYTF.

The chain uses TRBV7-9 and TRBJ2-7, with 11 bases that match TRBD2. Germline-derived CDR1 and CDR2 are SEHNR and FQNEAQ (reference sequence). V lost 11 bases to trimming and J lost 4 bases; unmatched junction nucleotides: 7. This CDR3 contains 13 residues. The CDR3: CAGQLAGAYEQYF. The CDR3 coding sequence is TGTGCCGGCCAACTAGCGGGAGCATACGAGCAGTACTTC.